The 10 T cell receptor beta chains below all came from one sample that was sequenced in a study of blood T cell repertoires in COVID-19. The table came from immunoSEQ multiplex PCR; TCRdb's copy has only in-frame clones and leaves some out. Seen here are hundreds of thousands of clones, about 88% observed once, and the top ten hold 9.5% to 15%. Material: peripheral blood. The receptors originated from a woman aged 55-69 years with acute or convalescent COVID-19.

V gene TRBV3-1 (or the pseudogene TRBV3-2) combines with J gene TRBJ1-6; D not certain. The CDR3 spans 13 residues. V was pared by 4 bases and J by 6 bases, with 7 bases between. Germline CDR1 reads LGHDT; CDR2 reads YNNKEL (reference sequence). In nucleotides, the CDR3 is TGTGCCAGCAGCCGCGGGAGTAATTCACCCCTCCACTTT. This codes for CASSRGSNSPLHF.

The chain joins TRBV28 to TRBJ1-2; D unresolved. The CDR3 runs to 11 residues. From germline, CDR1 is MDHEN and CDR2 SYDVKM. The V and J ends lost 10 bases and 3 bases respectively, with 9 bases between them. The chain's CDR3 is CATRGDYGYTF. The CDR3 DNA reads as TGTGCCACTAGAGGTGACTATGGCTACACCTTC.

The count of this clone is one. This chain joins TRBV19 and TRBJ2-3; 9 bases are a match to TRBD2. The junction had 4 bases not matched to a gene; V was cut back by 5 bases and J by 1 base. The CDR3 totals 15 residues. The germline V gene encodes CDR1 LNHDA and CDR2 SQIVND (reference sequence). CDR3 region: CASSLLAGGTDTQYF. CDR3 nucleotide sequence: TGTGCCAGTAGTCTCTTAGCGGGAGGCACAGATACGCAGTATTTT.

This chain uses TRBV9 with TRBJ1-1; D is unresolved. The V gene's germline CDR1 is SGDLS and CDR2 YYNGEE. The CDR3 is 13 residues long. V dropped 3 bases and J dropped 8 bases, with 14 bases sitting between them. DNA for the CDR3: TGTGCCAGCAGCGGGGTGGGCAGCCTAGAAGCTTTCTTT. Translation gives CASSGVGSLEAFF. The full variable domain, in which reference TRBV9 and TRBJ1-1 provide the parts outside the CDR3, is DSGVTQTPKHLITATGQRVTLRCSPRSGDLSVYWYQQSLDQGLQFLIQYYNGEERAKGNILERFSAQQFPDLHSELNLSSLELGDSALYFCASSGVGSLEAFFGQGTRLTVV.

The V call is TRBV4-1, the J call TRBJ1-2, with 7 bases identical to TRBD1. This CDR3 is built from 14 residues. V lost 0 bases and J lost 8; bases outside the gene matches: 6. Germline assignment: CDR1 MGHRA and CDR2 YSYEKL. The CDR3 DNA sequence: TGCGCCAGCAGCCAAGATATTTTCAGGGGGGGCTACACCTTC. Translation gives CASSQDIFRGGYTF.

This clone was recorded a few times. This chain uses TRBV28 with TRBJ1-6, with TRBD1 as a possible D gene (5 bases). The CDR3 is made up of 15 amino acids. Per germline, CDR1 MDHEN and CDR2 SYDVKM. V lost 6 bases to trimming and J lost 2 bases, with 11 bases between them. DNA for the CDR3: TGTGCCAGCAGCTCACAGGAGACCTATAATTCACCCCTCCACTTT. Amino acids: CASSSQETYNSPLHF.

V gene TRBV7-6 combines with J gene TRBJ1-4; no firm D call. The CDR3 consists of 18 residues. Germline CDR1 reads SGHVS; CDR2 reads FNYEAQ. V lost 2 bases to trimming and J lost 8 bases, with 24 bases between them. CDR3 bases: TGTGCCAGCAGCTTATTACCCCTCAGCCCGGAGAATGGGGAAAAACTGTTTTTT. Amino acids: CASSLLPLSPENGEKLFF.

The gene calls are TRBV7-3 and TRBJ1-6; 8 bases agree with TRBD1. The CDR3 consists of 15 residues. Trimming took 6 bases from V and 7 from J; bases not matched to a gene: 8. The germline gives CDR1 SGHTA, CDR2 FQGTGA. In DNA form, the CDR3 reads TGTGCCAGCAGGACAGGGGCTAGCTTGAATTCACCCCTCCACTTT. Translation: CASRTGASLNSPLHF.

The J gene is TRBJ2-1, the V gene TRBV7-9; a possible D gene is TRBD2 (5 bases). The CDR3 consists of 13 residues. The V end lost 0 bases, the J end lost 10 bases, and 10 bases lay between the germline ends. Germline CDR1 is SEHNR and CDR2 is FQNEAQ (reference sequence). The DNA for the CDR3 is TGTGCCAGCAGCTTAGCGGGAGCAAAGGAGCAGTTCTTC. Its translation is CASSLAGAKEQFF.

This chain uses TRBV4-3 with TRBJ1-1, with a possible D match to TRBD1 (6 bases). From germline, CDR1 is LGHNA and CDR2 YSLEER. The V end lost 6 bases, the J end lost 4 bases, and 24 bases lay between the germline ends. CDR3 size: 17 residues. CDR3 nucleotide sequence: TGCGCCAGCAGTCCTTCACTCGTACAGGGACGTGGCACTGAAGCTTTCTTT. As protein: CASSPSLVQGRGTEAFF.